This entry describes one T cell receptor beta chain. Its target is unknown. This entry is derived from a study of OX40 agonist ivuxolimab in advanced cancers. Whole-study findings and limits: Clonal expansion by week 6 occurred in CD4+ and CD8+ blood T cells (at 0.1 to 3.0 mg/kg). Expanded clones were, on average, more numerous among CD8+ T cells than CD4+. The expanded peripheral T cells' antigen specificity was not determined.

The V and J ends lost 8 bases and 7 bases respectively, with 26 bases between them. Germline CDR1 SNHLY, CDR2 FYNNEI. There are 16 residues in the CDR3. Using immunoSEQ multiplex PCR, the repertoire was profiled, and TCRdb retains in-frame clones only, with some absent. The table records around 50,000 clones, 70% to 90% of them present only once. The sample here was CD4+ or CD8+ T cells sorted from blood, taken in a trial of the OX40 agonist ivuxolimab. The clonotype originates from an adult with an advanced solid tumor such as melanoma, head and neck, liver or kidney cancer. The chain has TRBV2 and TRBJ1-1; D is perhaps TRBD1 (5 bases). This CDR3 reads CASFLQRDPLGSEAFF. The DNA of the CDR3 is TGTGCCAGCTTCCTTCAAAGGGACCCCTTAGGGAGTGAAGCTTTCTTT.